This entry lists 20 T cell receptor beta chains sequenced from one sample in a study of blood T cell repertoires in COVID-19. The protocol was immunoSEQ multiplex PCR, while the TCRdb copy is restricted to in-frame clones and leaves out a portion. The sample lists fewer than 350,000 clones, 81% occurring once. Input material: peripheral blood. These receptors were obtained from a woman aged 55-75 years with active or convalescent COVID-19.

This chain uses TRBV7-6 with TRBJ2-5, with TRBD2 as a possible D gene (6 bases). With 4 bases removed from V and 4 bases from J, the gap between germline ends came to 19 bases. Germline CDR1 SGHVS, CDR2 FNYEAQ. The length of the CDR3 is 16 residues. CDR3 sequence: CASSSPPEGTPETQYF. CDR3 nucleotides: TGTGCCAGCAGCTCGCCTCCGGAGGGCACCCCAGAGACCCAGTACTTC.

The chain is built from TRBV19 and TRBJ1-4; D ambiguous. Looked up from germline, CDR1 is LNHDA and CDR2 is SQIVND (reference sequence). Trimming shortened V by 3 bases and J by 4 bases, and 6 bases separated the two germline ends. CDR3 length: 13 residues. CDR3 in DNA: TGTGCCAGTAGTATGAAGCTTAATGAAAAACTGTTTTTT. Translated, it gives CASSMKLNEKLFF.

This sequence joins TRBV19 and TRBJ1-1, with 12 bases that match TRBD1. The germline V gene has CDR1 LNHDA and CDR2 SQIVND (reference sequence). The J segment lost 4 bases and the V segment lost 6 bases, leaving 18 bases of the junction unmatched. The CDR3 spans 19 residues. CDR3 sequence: CASSSRQGQGALGRTEAFF. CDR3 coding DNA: TGTGCCAGTAGCTCACGGCAGGGACAGGGGGCGTTGGGACGCACTGAAGCTTTCTTT. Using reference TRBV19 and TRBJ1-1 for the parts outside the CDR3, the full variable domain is DGGITQSPKYLFRKEGQNVTLSCEQNLNHDAMYWYRQDPGQGLRLIYYSQIVNDFQKGDIAEGYSVSREKKESFPLTVTSAQKNPTAFYLCASSSRQGQGALGRTEAFFGQGTRLTVV.

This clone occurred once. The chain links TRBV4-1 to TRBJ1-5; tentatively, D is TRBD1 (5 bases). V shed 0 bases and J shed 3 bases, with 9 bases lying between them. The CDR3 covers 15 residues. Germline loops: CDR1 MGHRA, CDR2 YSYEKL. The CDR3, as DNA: TGCGCCAGCAGCCAAGACCGACAGCTCAATCAGCCCCAGCATTTT. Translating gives CASSQDRQLNQPQHF.

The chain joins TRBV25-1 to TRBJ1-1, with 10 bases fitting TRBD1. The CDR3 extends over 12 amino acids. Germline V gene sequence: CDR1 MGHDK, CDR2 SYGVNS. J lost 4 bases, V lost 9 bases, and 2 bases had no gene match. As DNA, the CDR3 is TGTGCCAGTAGGACAGGGGGCACTGAAGCTTTCTTT. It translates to CASRTGGTEAFF.

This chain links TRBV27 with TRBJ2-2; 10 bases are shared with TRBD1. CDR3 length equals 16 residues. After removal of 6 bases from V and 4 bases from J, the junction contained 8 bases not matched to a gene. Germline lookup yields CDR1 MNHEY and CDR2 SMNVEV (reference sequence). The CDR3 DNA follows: TGTGCCAGCAGCTACTCCGGGACAGGGGTCACCGGGGAGCTGTTTTTT. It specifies CASSYSGTGVTGELFF.

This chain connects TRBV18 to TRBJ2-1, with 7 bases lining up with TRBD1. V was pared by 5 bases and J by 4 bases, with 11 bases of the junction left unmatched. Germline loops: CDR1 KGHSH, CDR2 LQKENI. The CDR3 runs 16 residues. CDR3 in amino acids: CASSLIQGPLYNEQFF. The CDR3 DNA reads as TGTGCCAGCTCATTAATACAGGGGCCACTTTACAATGAGCAGTTCTTC. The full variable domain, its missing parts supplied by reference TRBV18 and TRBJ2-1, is NAGVMQNPRHLVRRRGQEARLRCSPMKGHSHVYWYRQLPEEGLKFMVYLQKENIIDESGMPKERFSAEFPKEGPSILRIQQVVRGDSAAYFCASSLIQGPLYNEQFFGPGTRLTVL.

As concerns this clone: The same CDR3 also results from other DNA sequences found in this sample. CDR3 amino acids: CASSPGQGTDTQYF. CDR3 in DNA: TGCGCCAGCAGCCCAGGACAGGGAACAGATACGCAGTATTTT. The chain is built from TRBV5-1 and TRBJ2-3, with TRBD1 matching over 8 bases. The V and J ends lost 4 bases and 3 bases, in that order; junction bases with no gene match: 4. CDR1 SGHRS and CDR2 YFSETQ come from the germline V gene. This CDR3 region has 14 residues.

CDR3: CASSEASGGTSGGHNEQFF. The CDR3 DNA reads TGTGCCAGCAGTGAAGCGAGTGGGGGGACTAGCGGGGGCCACAATGAGCAGTTCTTC. The chain combines TRBV6-1 with TRBJ2-1; 14 bases fit TRBD2. The V and J ends lost 0 bases and 5 bases, in that order; junction bases with no gene match: 9. The germline V gene has CDR1 MNHNS and CDR2 SASEGT. The CDR3 runs 19 residues.

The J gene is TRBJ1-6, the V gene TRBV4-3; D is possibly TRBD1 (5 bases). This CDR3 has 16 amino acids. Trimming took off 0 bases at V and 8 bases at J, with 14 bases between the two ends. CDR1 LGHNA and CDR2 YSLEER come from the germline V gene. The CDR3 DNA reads TGCGCCAGCAGCCAAGATGGAGGGGTCGGCGATTCACCCCTCCACTTT. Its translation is CASSQDGGVGDSPLHF.

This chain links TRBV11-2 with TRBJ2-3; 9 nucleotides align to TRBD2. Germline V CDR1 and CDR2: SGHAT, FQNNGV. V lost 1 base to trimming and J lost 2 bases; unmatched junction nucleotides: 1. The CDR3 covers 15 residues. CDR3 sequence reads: CASSLAGLATDTQYF. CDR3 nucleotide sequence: TGTGCCAGCAGCTTAGCGGGACTAGCCACAGATACGCAGTATTTT.

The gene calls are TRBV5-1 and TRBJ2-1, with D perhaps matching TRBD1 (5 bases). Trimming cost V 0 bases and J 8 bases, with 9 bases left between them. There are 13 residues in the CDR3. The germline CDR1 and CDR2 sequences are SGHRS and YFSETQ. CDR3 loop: CASSLAGFDEQFF. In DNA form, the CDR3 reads TGCGCCAGCAGCTTGGCAGGGTTTGATGAGCAGTTCTTC.

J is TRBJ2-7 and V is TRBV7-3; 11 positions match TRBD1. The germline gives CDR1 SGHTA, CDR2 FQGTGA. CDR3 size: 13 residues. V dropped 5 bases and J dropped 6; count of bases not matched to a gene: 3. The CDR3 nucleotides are TGTGCCAGCAGCGCCGGGACAGGGGGCGAGCAGTACTTC. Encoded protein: CASSAGTGGEQYF.

In DNA form, the CDR3 reads TGTGCCAGCAGGGATTTGACAGGGGTAAATCAGCCCCAGCATTTT. Protein sequence: CASRDLTGVNQPQHF. The chain combines TRBV6-5 with TRBJ1-5; 8 nucleotides align to TRBD1. Germline CDR1 and CDR2: MNHEY and SVGAGI. With V trimmed by 6 bases and J by 4 bases, 8 bases remained unmatched. This CDR3 is 15 amino acids long.

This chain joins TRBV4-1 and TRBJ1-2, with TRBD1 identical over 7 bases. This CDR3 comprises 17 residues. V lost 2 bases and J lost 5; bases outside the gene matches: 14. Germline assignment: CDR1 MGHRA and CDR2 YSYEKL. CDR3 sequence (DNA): TGCGCCAGCAGCCAACGTCCAAACGACAGGGTAGGGTATGGCTACACCTTC. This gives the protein CASSQRPNDRVGYGYTF.

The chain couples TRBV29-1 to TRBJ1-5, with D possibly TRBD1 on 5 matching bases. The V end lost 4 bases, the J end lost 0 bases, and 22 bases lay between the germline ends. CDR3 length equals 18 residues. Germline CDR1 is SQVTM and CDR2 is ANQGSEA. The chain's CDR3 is CSVVVGPGGGSSNQPQHF. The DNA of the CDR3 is TGCAGCGTTGTGGTGGGTCCCGGGGGGGGGAGTAGCAATCAGCCCCAGCATTTT. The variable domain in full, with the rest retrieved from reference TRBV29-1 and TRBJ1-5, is SAVISQKPSRDICQRGTSLTIQCQVDSQVTMMFWYRQQPGQSLTLIATANQGSEATYESGFVIDKFPISRPNLTFSTLTVSNMSPEDSSIYLCSVVVGPGGGSSNQPQHFGDGTRLSIL.

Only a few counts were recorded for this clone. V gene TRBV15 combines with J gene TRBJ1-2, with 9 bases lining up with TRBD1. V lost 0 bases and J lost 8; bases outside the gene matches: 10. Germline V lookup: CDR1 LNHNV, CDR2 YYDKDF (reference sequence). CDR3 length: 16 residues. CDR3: CATSREGDRVREGYTF. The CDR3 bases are TGTGCCACCAGCAGAGAGGGGGACAGGGTCCGAGAGGGCTACACCTTC. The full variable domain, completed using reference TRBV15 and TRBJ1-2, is DAMVIQNPRYQVTQFGKPVTLSCSQTLNHNVMYWYQQKSSQAPKLLFHYYDKDFNNEADTPDNFQSRRPNTSFCFLDIRSPGLGDTAMYLCATSREGDRVREGYTFGSGTRLTVV.

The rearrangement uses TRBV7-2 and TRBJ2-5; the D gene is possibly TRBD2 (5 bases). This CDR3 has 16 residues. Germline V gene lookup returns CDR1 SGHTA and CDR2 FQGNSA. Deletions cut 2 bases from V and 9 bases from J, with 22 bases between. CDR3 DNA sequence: TGTGCCAGCAGCTTAAGGACCCCTGCCGCCGGGGTTTCCCAGTACTTC. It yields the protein CASSLRTPAAGVSQYF.

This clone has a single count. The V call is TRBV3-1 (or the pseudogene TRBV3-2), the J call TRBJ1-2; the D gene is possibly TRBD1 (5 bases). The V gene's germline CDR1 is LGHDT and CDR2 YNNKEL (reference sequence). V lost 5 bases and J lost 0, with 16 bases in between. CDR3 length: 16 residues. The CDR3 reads CASSEAGVPSNYGYTF. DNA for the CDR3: TGTGCCAGCAGCGAAGCGGGGGTCCCTTCTAACTATGGCTACACCTTC.

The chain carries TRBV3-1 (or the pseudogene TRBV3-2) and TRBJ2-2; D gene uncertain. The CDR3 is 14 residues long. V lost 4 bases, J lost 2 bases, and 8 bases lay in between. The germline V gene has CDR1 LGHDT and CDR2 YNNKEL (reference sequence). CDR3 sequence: CASSPDTNTGELFF. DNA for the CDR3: TGTGCCAGCAGCCCAGACACAAACACCGGGGAGCTGTTTTTT.